Described below is a single T cell receptor beta chain sequence and its context. The germline V and J ends were trimmed by 1 base and 2 bases, with 8 bases remaining between them. The CDR3 has 14 amino acids. CDR1 and CDR2 from the germline V gene are SGHKS and YYEKEE (reference sequence). This entry is derived from a study of response to subunit inactivated influenza vaccine. TCRdb re-derived calls from the RT-PCR reads in MiXCR, one entry per CDR3 protein. The data contain about 570,000 distinct CDR3 sequences, roughly 12% of them singletons. This sample also appeared in a second study, on T cells expressing NK-cell markers. From that paper: A 5'RACE template switching approach incorporating UMIs was used to make TCR beta cDNA. There were a handful of donors in whom these clonotypes also led the CD3+CD56-NKG2C+ fraction. Specificity for HCMV among expanded NKG2C+ T cell clones was not established.

The chain couples TRBV5-5 to TRBJ2-3; D ambiguous. Source: PBMCs from blood, taken on the day of vaccination. This TCR came from a man aged 45-65 years who received an inactivated influenza vaccine. In DNA form, the CDR3 reads TGTGCCAGCAGCTTGACTACCACCACAGATACGCAGTATTTT. This translates into CASSLTTTTDTQYF.